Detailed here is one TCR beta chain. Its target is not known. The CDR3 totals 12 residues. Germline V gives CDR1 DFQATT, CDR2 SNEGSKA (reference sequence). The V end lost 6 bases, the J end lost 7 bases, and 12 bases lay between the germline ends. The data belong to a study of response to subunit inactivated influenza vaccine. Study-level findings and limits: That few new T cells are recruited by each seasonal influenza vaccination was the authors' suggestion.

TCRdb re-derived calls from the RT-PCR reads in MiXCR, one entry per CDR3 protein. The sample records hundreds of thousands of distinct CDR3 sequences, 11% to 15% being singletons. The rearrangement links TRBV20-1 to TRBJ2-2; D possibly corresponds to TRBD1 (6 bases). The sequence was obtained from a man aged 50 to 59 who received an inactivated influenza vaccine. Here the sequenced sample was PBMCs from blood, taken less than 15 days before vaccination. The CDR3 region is CSAPTGSGELFF. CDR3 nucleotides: TGCAGTGCGCCTACAGGGAGCGGGGAGCTGTTTTTT.